The clone carrying this T cell receptor (beta chain) was picked up many times. Its antigen is unknown. Trimming took 0 bases from V and 6 from J, leaving 12 bases between them. The CDR3 covers 15 residues. Per germline, CDR1 SGHRS and CDR2 YFSETQ. Diagnosis rested on symptoms, serum thyroxine and TRAb, thyroid ultrasound, and orbital computed tomography. This sample was included in a study of T cells in Graves' hyperthyroidism and ophthalmopathy. It was RNA transcripts that yielded the amplified TCR beta CDR3 regions. HTBI primers drove first-round RT-PCR of the TCR CDR3. A single record per CDR3 protein comes from TCRdb applying MiXCR to the multiplex PCR reads. This sample carries 480,000 or so distinct CDR3 sequences, 14% of them seen once, and the ten largest clones take around 17%. Study observations and caveats: Most thyroid clonotypes expanded above 0.001 were also detected in blood.

This TCR was sampled from a woman younger than 35 with Graves' hyperthyroidism. The sample taken for sequencing was blood. The rearrangement links TRBV5-1 to TRBJ2-2, with D perhaps TRBD1 (5 bases). Written as DNA, the CDR3 is TGCGCCAGCAGCTTGGCTCCAGGGTCCGCCGGGGAGCTGTTTTTT. This encodes CASSLAPGSAGELFF.